The 16 T cell receptor beta chains below all came from one sample that was sequenced in a study of regulatory and conventional T cells in RAG deficiency. Genomic DNA came from blood conventional CD4+ T cells gated CD25-low CD127-high. TCRdb's copy holds only in-frame clones and misses some; the assay was immunoSEQ multiplex PCR. The sample lists about 400 clones, roughly 34% seen once, with 51% in the top ten. The sequencing input was CD4+ effector T cells sorted from blood. The origin of the receptors is a human donor with RAG deficiency presenting as severe combined immunodeficiency.

The genes are TRBV10-1 and TRBJ2-3; no firm D call. The CDR3 has 13 amino acids. Trimming pared 2 bases from V and 0 bases from J, leaving 3 bases between. Germline V gives CDR1 WNHNN, CDR2 SYGVQD (reference sequence). CDR3 nucleotide sequence: TGCGCCAGCAGTGAGAGCAGCACAGATACGCAGTATTTT. This encodes CASSESSTDTQYF.

This chain links TRBV9 with TRBJ1-2; a possible D gene is TRBD1 (6 bases). The CDR3 runs 12 residues. V was shortened by 3 bases and J by 8 bases, with 11 bases between the two germline ends. Germline CDR1 reads SGDLS; CDR2 reads YYNGEE. The CDR3, as DNA: TGTGCCAGCAGCGCCTACAGGGACGGCTACACCTTC. Its protein is CASSAYRDGYTF.

This clone is hyperexpanded by share. The genes are TRBV6-5 and TRBJ1-5, with 9 bases that match TRBD1. The CDR3 loop spans 16 amino acids. CDR1 and CDR2 from the germline V gene are MNHEY and SVGAGI. Unmatched junction bases numbered 11, after V lost 2 bases and J lost 9 bases. The CDR3 protein is CASSYLRGQGLGPQHF. CDR3 in DNA: TGTGCCAGCAGTTACCTCAGAGGACAGGGGCTAGGGCCCCAGCATTTT.

This clone is large (0.1 to 1%) by share. The rearrangement uses TRBV10-1 and TRBJ1-2, with D maybe TRBD1 (6 bases). V lost 6 bases and J 2 bases, leaving 10 bases between the germline ends. Germline CDR1 reads WNHNN; CDR2 reads SYGVQD (reference sequence). This CDR3 comprises 13 residues. The CDR3 is CASSPTGNYGYTF. The CDR3 DNA sequence: TGCGCCAGCAGCCCAACAGGGAACTATGGCTACACCTTC.

V is TRBV11-1 and J is TRBJ1-5, with a tentative D call TRBD1 (5 bases). CDR3 size: 14 residues. CDR1 is SGHAT, CDR2 FQDESV, per germline (reference sequence). Trimming removed 0 bases at V and 2 bases at J, with 5 bases between. DNA of the CDR3: TGTGCCAGCAGCTTAGCAGGGGGCAATCAGCCCCAGCATTTT. It codes for CASSLAGGNQPQHF. Full variable domain (remainder filled in from reference TRBV11-1 and TRBJ1-5): EAEVAQSPRYKITEKSQAVAFWCDPISGHATLYWYRQILGQGPELLVQFQDESVVDDSQLPKDRFSAERLKGVDSTLKIQPAELGDSAMYLCASSLAGGNQPQHFGDGTRLSIL.

The chain couples TRBV7-1 to TRBJ1-2; 9 nucleotides line up with TRBD1. TRBV7-1 counts as an open reading frame of uncertain function. V dropped 4 bases and J dropped 4; count of bases not matched to a gene: 1. CDR3 size: 13 residues. In DNA, the CDR3 is TGTGCCAGCAGCTTACAGGGGGCCTATGGCTACACCTTC. Protein: CASSLQGAYGYTF.

In this sample, this clone is medium-sized. V and J are TRBV5-1 and TRBJ1-1, with D hard to call. The germline V gene has CDR1 SGHRS and CDR2 YFSETQ. Trimming stripped 0 bases from V and 3 bases from J, with 3 bases between. The length of the CDR3 is 12 residues. Here the CDR3 reads CASSLGYTEAFF. The CDR3, as DNA: TGCGCCAGCAGCTTGGGTTACACTGAAGCTTTCTTT. Supplemented by reference TRBV5-1 and TRBJ1-1, the full variable domain reads KAGVTQTPRYLIKTRGQQVTLSCSPISGHRSVSWYQQTPGQGLQFLFEYFSETQRNKGNFPGRFSGRQFSNSRSEMNVSTLELGDSALYLCASSLGYTEAFFGQGTRLTVV.

The chain combines TRBV19 with TRBJ1-1, with no clear D. The CDR3 has 13 amino acids. Germline CDR1 is LNHDA and CDR2 is SQIVND (reference sequence). V lost 5 bases and J 5 bases, leaving 12 bases between the germline ends. Here the CDR3 reads CASSLLGRTEAFF. In DNA, the CDR3 is TGTGCCAGTAGTTTACTTGGGCGGACTGAAGCTTTCTTT. The full variable domain, in which reference TRBV19 and TRBJ1-1 provide the parts outside the CDR3, is DGGITQSPKYLFRKEGQNVTLSCEQNLNHDAMYWYRQDPGQGLRLIYYSQIVNDFQKGDIAEGYSVSREKKESFPLTVTSAQKNPTAFYLCASSLLGRTEAFFGQGTRLTVV.

This chain joins TRBV5-5 and TRBJ1-2, with D unresolved. Per germline, CDR1 SGHKS and CDR2 YYEKEE (reference sequence). The CDR3 runs 11 residues. Trimming pared 3 bases from V and 2 bases from J, leaving 2 bases between. The CDR3: CASSYNYGYTF. For the CDR3, the DNA is TGTGCCAGCAGCTACAACTATGGCTACACCTTC.

By share, this clone ranks as large (0.1 to 1%). This sequence joins TRBV6-6 and TRBJ1-2, with D tentatively TRBD1 (5 bases). This CDR3 spans 16 amino acids. V lost 0 bases to trimming and J lost 2 bases, with 13 bases between them. Germline CDR1 and CDR2: MNHNY and SVGAGI (reference sequence). CDR3: CASSYSSYGGNYGYTF. The CDR3 DNA reads TGTGCCAGCAGTTACTCGTCATACGGGGGGAACTATGGCTACACCTTC.

This clone has more than one count but fewer than ten. The chain carries TRBV15 and TRBJ2-7, with D perhaps matching TRBD1 (6 bases). Germline V gene lookup returns CDR1 LNHNV and CDR2 YYDKDF (reference sequence). This CDR3 spans 15 amino acids. V lost 2 bases to trimming and J lost 3 bases, with 14 bases between them. CDR3 DNA: TGTGCCACCAGCAGAATGGGACACGAAGTCTACGAGCAGTACTTC. The encoded protein is CATSRMGHEVYEQYF.

This rearrangement joins TRBV7-3 to TRBJ1-3; no definite D call. V was clipped by 4 bases and J by 0 bases, with 4 bases between them. The germline CDR1 and CDR2 sequences are SGHTA and FQGTGA. The CDR3 contains 13 residues. The CDR3 is CASSWDSGNTIYF. In DNA, the CDR3 is TGTGCCAGCAGCTGGGACTCTGGAAACACCATATATTTT.

The chain couples TRBV10-1 to TRBJ1-1; TRBD1 agrees at 7 bases. The CDR3 sequence is 16 residues long. The germline gives CDR1 WNHNN, CDR2 SYGVQD (reference sequence). J was trimmed by 5 bases and V by 0 bases; bases with no gene match: 9. The CDR3 coding sequence is TGCGCCAGCAGTGAGTCCCCTGCGACAGGGAGGACTGAAGCTTTCTTT. Protein product: CASSESPATGRTEAFF.

This chain joins TRBV7-8 and TRBJ1-2, with a weak D call TRBD1 (5 bases). V lost 6 bases and J lost 4, with 15 bases in between. CDR1 is SGHVS, CDR2 FQNEAQ, per germline. The CDR3 sequence is 14 residues long. CDR3 region: CASSHSSGGYGYTF. For the CDR3, the DNA is TGTGCCAGCAGTCATTCCTCTGGGGGCTATGGCTACACCTTC.

This chain links TRBV5-4 with TRBJ1-2; 9 positions match TRBD1. Unmatched junction bases numbered 0, after V lost 2 bases and J lost 4 bases. The CDR3 has 13 residues. Germline V gene data show CDR1 as SGHNT and CDR2 as YYREEE (reference sequence). CDR3 residues: CASSLQGAYGYTF. CDR3 DNA: TGTGCCAGCAGCTTACAGGGGGCCTATGGCTACACCTTC.

V is TRBV7-9 and J is TRBJ1-2, with 11 bases lining up with TRBD1. V was pared by 5 bases and J by 4 bases, with 3 bases of the junction left unmatched. Germline CDR1 and CDR2: SEHNR and FQNEAQ (reference sequence). The CDR3 has 14 amino acids. This CDR3 reads CASSRDRGAYGYTF. CDR3 nucleotide sequence: TGTGCCAGCAGCCGGGACAGGGGGGCCTATGGCTACACCTTC.